This entry lists 30 T cell receptor beta chains sequenced from one sample in a study of HIV-infected patients and healthy controls. Follow-up blood was drawn about 14 weeks, roughly three months, after antiretroviral therapy began. The repertoire came from unfractionated whole blood and reflected all unsorted peripheral T cells. Alpha and beta constant-region primers primed reverse transcription of 400 to 500 ng RNA. Each of the alpha and beta chains got its own library through chain-specific third strand synthesis with indices. In TCRdb, the 5' RACE reads were re-called with MiXCR into one record per CDR3 protein. The data contain approximately 5,200 distinct CDR3 sequences, 20% of them singletons. This sample comprised blood, obtained during antiretroviral therapy. The receptors shown here come from an adult with HIV infection.

By sample share, this clonotype is medium-sized. The chain uses TRBV5-4 and TRBJ2-5; D is undetermined. The CDR3 covers 14 residues. V was trimmed by 1 base and J by 1 base, leaving 8 bases between them. Germline V gene data show CDR1 as SGHNT and CDR2 as YYREEE (reference sequence). The CDR3 sequence: CASSLIQAQETQYF. The CDR3 coding sequence is TGTGCCAGCAGCTTGATACAAGCCCAAGAGACCCAGTACTTC.

Only a few counts were recorded for this clonotype. The rearrangement links TRBV29-1 to TRBJ2-1; D perhaps matches TRBD2 (5 bases). The V and J ends lost 3 bases and 9 bases respectively, with 12 bases between them. The CDR3 is made up of 12 amino acids. CDR1 is SQVTM, CDR2 ANQGSEA, per germline. For the CDR3, the DNA is TGCAGCGTTGAGGCACCACGGGGTGAGCAGTTCTTC. Its protein is CSVEAPRGEQFF.

This clonotype was seen a few times. This chain uses TRBV12-3 or TRBV12-4 with TRBJ2-1, with D possibly being TRBD1 or TRBD2 (5 bases each). The CDR3 is made up of 12 amino acids. Trimming took off 3 bases at V and 8 bases at J, with 8 bases between the two ends. The CDR3 reads CASSFQGHEQFF. The DNA of the CDR3 is TGTGCCAGCAGTTTTCAGGGACATGAGCAGTTCTTC.

This clonotype was picked up many times. This chain joins TRBV6-1 and TRBJ1-1; D is possibly TRBD1 (6 bases). The CDR3 length is 14 residues. Deletions cut 1 base from V and 1 base from J, with 7 bases between. Germline CDR1 reads MNHNS; CDR2 reads SASEGT. CDR3 in DNA: TGTGCCAGCAGTGAAGGGGGGGCGAACACTGAAGCTTTCTTT. Protein: CASSEGGANTEAFF.

By proportion, this clonotype is medium-sized. CDR3 sequence: CASSSLSYNEQFF. The CDR3 DNA sequence: TGTGCCAGCAGCTCTCTATCCTACAATGAGCAGTTCTTC. The chain has TRBV11-3 and TRBJ2-1, with D uncertain. The CDR3 loop spans 13 amino acids. V was trimmed by 4 bases and J by 1 base, leaving 5 bases between them. CDR1 and CDR2 from the germline V gene are SGHNT and YENEEA.

The chain combines TRBV6-4 with TRBJ2-3; D is possibly TRBD2 (6 bases). This CDR3 is 16 amino acids long. CDR1 is MRHNA and CDR2 is SNTAGT in the germline V gene. Trimming pared 3 bases from V and 3 bases from J, leaving 16 bases between. The CDR3 loop reads CASSEEVAEATDTQYF. CDR3 nucleotide sequence: TGTGCCAGCAGTGAAGAGGTAGCGGAGGCTACAGATACGCAGTATTTT.

This clonotype was seen at least ten times. The genes are TRBV12-3 or TRBV12-4 and TRBJ2-3; 9 bases align to TRBD2. Trimming cost V 5 bases and J 4 bases; bases outside gene matches: 10. The CDR3 is made up of 16 amino acids. The CDR3 reads CASSPLSGGIADTQYF. In nucleotides, the CDR3 is TGTGCCAGCAGTCCCCTAAGCGGGGGGATCGCAGATACGCAGTATTTT.

In this sample, this clonotype turned up many times. The rearrangement uses TRBV5-1 and TRBJ1-1, with 7 bases identical to TRBD1. CDR1 and CDR2 (germline): SGHRS, YFSETQ. The V and J ends lost 7 bases and 4 bases, in that order; junction bases with no gene match: 16. The CDR3 is made up of 16 amino acids. The CDR3 region has the DNA TGCGCCAGCCGCCACGAAATAGGGGGCTTTAGCACTGAAGCTTTCTTT. It yields the protein CASRHEIGGFSTEAFF.

This clonotype was counted a single time. A much larger clone lies one base from this, so it may be a read error. The chain combines TRBV15 with TRBJ1-5, with D unresolved. Germline V gene sequence: CDR1 LNHNV, CDR2 YYDKDF (reference sequence). The CDR3 runs 14 residues. CDR3 sequence reads: CATSRDYSNQHQHF. The CDR3 DNA follows: TGTGCCACCAGCAGAGACTATAGCAATCAGCACCAGCATTTT.

This clonotype is labeled as medium-sized. V usage is TRBV20-1 and J usage is TRBJ1-1; no firm D call. CDR3 length: 10 amino acids. The germline gives CDR1 DFQATT, CDR2 SNEGSKA (reference sequence). The V end was cut by 7 bases, the J end by 12 bases, with 15 bases between. The CDR3 DNA is TGCAGTGTCCCGGGCCTACTTCCTTTCTTT. It yields the protein CSVPGLLPFF.

On this clonotype: A much larger clone is a single base away; this may be a read error. The chain recombines TRBV20-1 with TRBJ2-5; 7 nucleotides align to TRBD2. CDR1 is DFQATT, CDR2 SNEGSKA, per germline (reference sequence). The CDR3 sequence is 14 residues long. For the CDR3, the DNA is TGCGGTGCTAGAGATGGCGGGGGCCAAGAGACCCAGTACTTC. This gives the protein CGARDGGGQETQYF.

This clonotype rates as medium-sized (0.01 to 0.1%). The CDR3 sequence: CASSLMGPPRTEAFF. CDR3 nucleotides: TGTGCCAGCAGCTTAATGGGGCCCCCGAGGACTGAAGCTTTCTTT. The chain joins TRBV7-8 to TRBJ1-1; TRBD1 is a possible D gene (5 bases). There are 15 residues in the CDR3. V gave up 2 bases and J gave up 5 bases, with 15 bases separating them. Germline CDR1 is SGHVS and CDR2 is FQNEAQ.

Of note for this clonotype: A read error may explain this, as a much larger clone is one base away. This chain joins TRBV24-1 and TRBJ1-5; D not certain. This CDR3 is 15 amino acids long. The germline gives CDR1 KGHDR, CDR2 SFDVKD. The CDR3 bases are TGTGCCACCGCTTCAGGACGGAATAGCAATCAGCCCAAGCATTTT. It encodes CATASGRNSNQPKHF.

The chain employs TRBV6-2 or TRBV6-3 and TRBJ2-1; D gene uncertain. V lost 3 bases, J lost 7 bases, and 7 bases lay in between. The germline gives CDR1 MNHEY, CDR2 SVGEGT. The CDR3 extends over 12 amino acids. CDR3 DNA: TGTGCCAGCAGTTATTTTGGAAATGAGCAGTTCTTC. Protein product: CASSYFGNEQFF.

The rearrangement uses TRBV12-3 or TRBV12-4 and TRBJ2-1; 12 bases fit TRBD2. This CDR3 region has 14 residues. V was pared by 4 bases and J by 9 bases, with 4 bases of the junction left unmatched. As DNA, the CDR3 is TGTGCCAGCAGTTCTAGCGGGGGGGCCGGTGAGCAGTTCTTC. Residues: CASSSSGGAGEQFF.

In its sample, this clonotype ranks as medium-sized. The V call is TRBV20-1, the J call TRBJ2-1, with 11 bases matching TRBD2. In germline, CDR1 is DFQATT, CDR2 SNEGSKA (reference sequence). V was clipped by 5 bases and J by 7 bases; unmatched bases: 13. The CDR3 contains 16 residues. The CDR3 nucleotides read TGCAGTGCTGACCCCTCGGGGGTAGCGGGGGGGAATGAGCAGTTCTTC. Residues: CSADPSGVAGGNEQFF.

To note about this clonotype: A much larger clone differs by one base, so this may be a read error. It is likely a read error, because the conserved phenylalanine at the end of the CDR3 is missing. The chain joins TRBV29-1 to TRBJ1-1; TRBD1 aligns across 7 bases. Per the germline V gene, CDR1 is SQVTM and CDR2 is ANQGSEA. The CDR3 consists of 14 residues. Trimming removed 4 bases from V and 3 bases from J; junction bases left unmatched: 8. The DNA for the CDR3 is TGCAGCGTTGGGGACCACGACAGGGACACTGAAGCTTTCTCT. Amino acids: CSVGDHDRDTEAFS.

This clonotype rates as medium-sized (0.01 to 0.1%). This chain connects TRBV21-1 to TRBJ2-5; the listed D gene, TRBD2, was not tested against the DNA. TRBV21-1 counts as a pseudogene. This CDR3 contains 14 residues. Written as DNA, the CDR3 is TGTGCCAGCAGCAAAGGCCCTAACCAAGAGACCCAGTACTTC. This codes for CASSKGPNQETQYF.

This clonotype was counted only a few times. The chain employs TRBV25-1 and TRBJ1-1; 11 nucleotides agree with TRBD1. CDR3 length: 15 amino acids. Germline CDR1 is MGHDK and CDR2 is SYGVNS. J gave up 3 bases and V 2 bases, and 2 bases lay outside the gene matches. CDR3 residues: CASSEGTGGDTEAFF. CDR3 sequence (DNA): TGTGCCAGCAGTGAAGGGACAGGGGGGGACACTGAAGCTTTCTTT.

As to this clonotype: This may come from a read error, since a much larger clone is one base off. The V gene is TRBV5-8, the J gene TRBJ2-1; TRBD2 aligns across 11 bases. Germline CDR1 is SGHTS and CDR2 is YDEGEE. This CDR3 contains 15 residues. V was pared by 5 bases and J by 9 bases, with 10 bases of the junction left unmatched. CDR3 sequence: CASRSLAGGLTEQFF. DNA for the CDR3: TGTGCCAGCAGATCCCTAGCGGGGGGTCTAACTGAGCAGTTCTTC.

V is TRBV12-3 or TRBV12-4 and J is TRBJ2-2; 12 nucleotides align to TRBD2. This CDR3 has 17 amino acids. With 3 bases clipped from V and 7 bases from J, the junction kept 9 bases outside the gene matches. CDR3 sequence reads: CASSFRLAGESFGELFF. Written as DNA, the CDR3 is TGTGCCAGCAGTTTTAGACTAGCGGGGGAGTCATTCGGGGAGCTGTTTTTT.

This clonotype was seen repeatedly, ten times or more. The CDR3 protein is CASSYVLGETQYF. CDR3 nucleotide sequence: TGTGCCAGTAGTTATGTCTTGGGGGAGACCCAGTACTTC. The rearrangement uses TRBV19 and TRBJ2-5; D is unresolved. The V end lost 5 bases, the J end lost 5 bases, and 12 bases lay between the germline ends. Germline V gives CDR1 LNHDA, CDR2 SQIVND (reference sequence). The CDR3 extends over 13 amino acids.

The chain employs TRBV30 and TRBJ2-7; D unresolved. The germline V gene has CDR1 GTSNPN and CDR2 SVGIG (reference sequence). This CDR3 comprises 14 residues. Deletions cut 4 bases from V and 4 bases from J, with 17 bases between. CDR3 region: CAWNQQHSLYEQYF. The DNA of the CDR3 is TGTGCCTGGAACCAGCAGCATAGCTTATACGAGCAGTACTTC.

Note on this clonotype: One end of the junction is discordant with germline, which a read error may explain. The chain employs TRBV4-3 and TRBJ2-2; no reliable D call. The CDR3 consists of 13 residues. Germline-derived CDR1 and CDR2 are LGHNA and YSLEER. The DNA for the CDR3 is TGCGCCAGCATCCAATATCATCCAGGGGAGCTGTTTTTT. This translates into CASIQYHPGELFF.

By its share, this clonotype is medium-sized. This chain joins TRBV2 and TRBJ1-1, with D possibly being TRBD1 (5 bases). Trimming left V 6 bases short and J 4 bases short, with 9 bases between. CDR3 size: 12 residues. Germline V CDR1 and CDR2: SNHLY, FYNNEI. The CDR3 is CASSSGGTEAFF. The CDR3 DNA reads TGTGCCAGCAGCTCGGGGGGCACTGAAGCTTTCTTT.

In its sample, this clonotype was seen once. This chain joins TRBV19 and TRBJ2-1; TRBD2 matches 7 bases. CDR1 and CDR2 from the germline V gene are LNHDA and SQIVND (reference sequence). The CDR3 has 15 residues. V gave up 5 bases and J gave up 8 bases; unmatched junction bases: 12. This chain's CDR3 is CASSVLSGTGYEQFF. The DNA of the CDR3 is TGTGCCAGTAGTGTCTTAAGCGGGACGGGCTATGAGCAGTTCTTC.

V and J are TRBV20-1 and TRBJ2-1; possibly TRBD1 for D (6 bases). The V gene's germline CDR1 is DFQATT and CDR2 SNEGSKA (reference sequence). This CDR3 is 13 amino acids long. V lost 5 bases and J lost 9, with 17 bases in between. The CDR3 is CSAPTRDTSEQFF. The CDR3 nucleotides read TGCAGTGCTCCCACTAGGGACACGAGTGAGCAGTTCTTC.

This clonotype is labeled as medium-sized. The chain uses TRBV6-6 and TRBJ1-2; D is ambiguous. CDR1 is MNHNY and CDR2 is SVGAGI in the germline V gene (reference sequence). This CDR3 comprises 11 residues. V was shortened by 6 bases and J by 3 bases, with 5 bases between the two germline ends. CDR3 nucleotide sequence: TGTGCCAGCAGATCCTACTATGGCTACACCTTC. It is translated as CASRSYYGYTF.

This clonotype showed up just once. This may come from a read error, since a much larger clone is one base off. V gene TRBV3-1 combines with J gene TRBJ2-7; D uncertain. Germline assignment: CDR1 LGHDT and CDR2 YNNKEL (reference sequence). V dropped 0 bases and J dropped 2 bases, with 8 bases sitting between them. The CDR3 is 14 amino acids. CDR3 DNA sequence: TGTGCCAGCAGCCAAGATCTCTTGCCCTACGAGCAGTACTTC. Translating gives CASSQDLLPYEQYF.

This clonotype is labeled medium-sized. This chain uses TRBV9 with TRBJ2-7; 7 bases line up with TRBD2. The junction had 7 bases not matched to a gene; V was cut back by 4 bases and J by 3 bases. The CDR3 runs 14 residues. In germline, CDR1 is SGDLS, CDR2 YYNGEE. The CDR3 coding sequence is TGTGCCAGCAGCATCGGGGGGTCCGGCTACGAGCAGTACTTC. It translates to CASSIGGSGYEQYF.